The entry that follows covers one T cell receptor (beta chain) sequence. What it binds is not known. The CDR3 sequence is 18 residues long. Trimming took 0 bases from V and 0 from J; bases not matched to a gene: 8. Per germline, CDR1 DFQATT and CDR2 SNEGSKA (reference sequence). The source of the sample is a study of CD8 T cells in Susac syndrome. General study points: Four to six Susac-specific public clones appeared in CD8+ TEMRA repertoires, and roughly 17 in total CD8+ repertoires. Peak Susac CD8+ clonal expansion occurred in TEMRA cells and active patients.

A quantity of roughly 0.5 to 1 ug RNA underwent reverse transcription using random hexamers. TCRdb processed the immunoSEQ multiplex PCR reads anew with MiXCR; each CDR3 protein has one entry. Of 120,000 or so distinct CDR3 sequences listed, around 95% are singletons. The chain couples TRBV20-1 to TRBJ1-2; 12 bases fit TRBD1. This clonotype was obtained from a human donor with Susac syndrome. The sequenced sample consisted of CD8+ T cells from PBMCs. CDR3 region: CSARDGPGQGATNYGYTF. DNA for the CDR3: TGCAGTGCTAGAGATGGGCCGGGACAGGGGGCGACTAACTATGGCTACACCTTC.